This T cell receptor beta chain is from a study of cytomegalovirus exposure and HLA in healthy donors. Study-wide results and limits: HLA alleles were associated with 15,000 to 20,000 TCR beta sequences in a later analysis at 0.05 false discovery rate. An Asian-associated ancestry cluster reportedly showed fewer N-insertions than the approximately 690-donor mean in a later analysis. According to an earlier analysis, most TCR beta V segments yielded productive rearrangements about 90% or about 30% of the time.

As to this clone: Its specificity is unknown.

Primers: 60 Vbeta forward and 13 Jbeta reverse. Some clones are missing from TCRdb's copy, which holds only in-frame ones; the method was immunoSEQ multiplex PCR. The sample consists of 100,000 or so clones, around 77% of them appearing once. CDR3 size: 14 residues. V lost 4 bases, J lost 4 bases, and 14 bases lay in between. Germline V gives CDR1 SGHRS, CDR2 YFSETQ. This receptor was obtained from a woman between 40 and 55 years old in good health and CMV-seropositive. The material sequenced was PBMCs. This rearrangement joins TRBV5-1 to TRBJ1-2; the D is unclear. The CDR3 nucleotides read TGCGCCAGCAGCCTGCCCCTAGGAGGCTATGGCTACACCTTC. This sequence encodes CASSLPLGGYGYTF.